These 13 T cell receptor beta chains were sequenced from one sample in a study of post-analysis software for immune sequencing data. General study results and limits: With TRBV5-6, TRBV5-1 and TRBV20-1 included, about five TRBV segments were more frequent in patients than in controls.

No antigen has been identified for these receptors. Prepared libraries of TCR beta cDNA carried unique molecular identifiers. MiXCR was run by TCRdb on the PCR reads, yielding one entry per CDR3 protein. The repertoire holds 750,000 to 950,000 distinct CDR3 sequences, with approximately 53% as singletons. The source material was blood. The receptors shown here come from a girl aged 10-17 years with multiple sclerosis.

This clonotype was seen a few times. This chain uses TRBV20-1 with TRBJ1-1; unclear D gene. This CDR3 is built from 14 residues. Germline V gene lookup returns CDR1 DFQATT and CDR2 SNEGSKA (reference sequence). V shed 7 bases and J shed 0 bases, with 15 bases lying between them. The CDR3 DNA reads TGCAGTGTCCCTCCGGCGCTGATGAACACTGAAGCTTTCTTT. This sequence encodes CSVPPALMNTEAFF.

This clonotype was counted a few times. The chain combines TRBV7-2 with TRBJ1-2, with 9 bases that match TRBD1. Per the germline V gene, CDR1 is SGHTA and CDR2 is FQGNSA. The CDR3 consists of 14 residues. The junction had 5 bases not matched to a gene; V was cut back by 4 bases and J by 5 bases. The CDR3 DNA sequence: TGTGCCAGCAGCTGGGGGGACAGGGCTTATGGCTACACCTTC. It translates to CASSWGDRAYGYTF.

V usage is TRBV18 and J usage is TRBJ2-1, with no clear D. From germline, CDR1 is KGHSH and CDR2 LQKENI. The CDR3 is 14 residues long. V shed 5 bases and J shed 4 bases, with 12 bases lying between them. This chain's CDR3 is CASSTIDGYNEQFF. DNA for the CDR3: TGTGCCAGCTCAACGATCGACGGATACAATGAGCAGTTCTTC.

The chain combines TRBV20-1 with TRBJ2-3; 11 nucleotides align to TRBD2. The CDR3 runs 20 residues. J gave up 2 bases and V 2 bases, and 18 bases lay outside the gene matches. In germline, CDR1 is DFQATT, CDR2 SNEGSKA (reference sequence). The CDR3 DNA reads TGCAGTGCTAGACCTTTGGTTTGGGTACTAGCGGGGGCCCTCACAGATACGCAGTATTTT. The encoded protein is CSARPLVWVLAGALTDTQYF.

The J gene is TRBJ1-5, the V gene TRBV15, with TRBD1 as a possible D gene (6 bases). With 5 bases removed from V and 1 base from J, the gap between germline ends came to 12 bases. The length of the CDR3 is 15 residues. Germline CDR1 LNHNV, CDR2 YYDKDF (reference sequence). The CDR3 coding sequence is TGTGCCACCAGCCCCGACAGGAGAAGCAATCAGCCCCAGCATTTT. This sequence encodes CATSPDRRSNQPQHF.

The CDR3 here is CASSYSGPGSYEQYF. The CDR3 region has the DNA TGTGCCAGCAGTTACTCCGGGCCGGGGTCCTACGAGCAGTACTTC. The V call is TRBV6-5, the J call TRBJ2-7; tentative D call: TRBD2 (5 bases). V lost 0 bases to trimming and J lost 1 base, with 10 bases between them. This CDR3 comprises 15 residues. Germline assignment: CDR1 MNHEY and CDR2 SVGAGI.

The chain carries TRBV20-1 and TRBJ1-2, with 7 bases identical to TRBD1. V lost 6 bases to trimming and J lost 2 bases; unmatched junction nucleotides: 3. The CDR3 is made up of 12 amino acids. Per germline, CDR1 DFQATT and CDR2 SNEGSKA (reference sequence). CDR3 in DNA: TGCAGTGCCACGGGACAGAACTATGGCTACACCTTC. Translation gives CSATGQNYGYTF.

This clonotype was counted only a few times. The CDR3 coding sequence is TGTGCCAGCAGTGAATCGGCAGGGGTTTCACCCCTCCACTTT. As protein: CASSESAGVSPLHF. The V gene is TRBV25-1, the J gene TRBJ1-6; TRBD1 might be the D (6 bases). The germline V gene has CDR1 MGHDK and CDR2 SYGVNS. This CDR3 has 14 residues. Trimming left V 1 base short and J 9 bases short, with 10 bases between.

The genes are TRBV29-1 and TRBJ2-1; D remains ambiguous. TRBJ2-7 matches the DNA end more closely, so the J call is doubtful. Germline V gives CDR1 SQVTM, CDR2 ANQGSEA. The CDR3 runs 12 residues. CDR3 DNA: TGCAGCGTGAGAAGCTCCTACAATGAGCAGTACTTC. Encoded protein: CSVRSSYNEQYF.

The CDR3 spells CASSAPSGHEQFF. The CDR3 DNA reads TGCGCCAGCAGCGCCCCGAGCGGGCATGAGCAGTTCTTC. The chain recombines TRBV5-1 with TRBJ2-1; weak D call: TRBD2 (6 bases). Germline-derived CDR1 and CDR2 are SGHRS and YFSETQ. This CDR3 contains 13 residues. Trimming removed 4 bases from V and 8 bases from J, with 13 bases in between.

This clonotype was seen a few times. The chain couples TRBV5-1 to TRBJ2-3; 8 nucleotides align to TRBD2. V lost 0 bases, J lost 0 bases, and 3 bases stayed unmatched. CDR3 length equals 16 residues. From germline, CDR1 is SGHRS and CDR2 YFSETQ. The CDR3 region is CASSLETGGSTDTQYF. The CDR3 DNA reads TGCGCCAGCAGCTTGGAGACGGGGGGGAGCACAGATACGCAGTATTTT.

A remark on this clonotype: One end of the junction varies from germline; a read error may be responsible. The chain combines TRBV3-1 with TRBJ2-5, with D possibly called TRBD1 or TRBD2 (5 bases each). The germline V gene has CDR1 LGHDT and CDR2 YNNKEL (reference sequence). This CDR3 spans 17 amino acids. The CDR3 reads CASSQRAPTGRGETRYF. The CDR3 nucleotides are TGTGCCAGCAGCCAAAGAGCCCCGACGGGAAGAGGGGAGACCCGGTACTTC.

In its sample, this clonotype was seen a few times. The chain uses TRBV29-1 and TRBJ2-7; unclear D gene. The V end lost 6 bases, the J end lost 3 bases, and 9 bases lay between the germline ends. Per germline, CDR1 SQVTM and CDR2 ANQGSEA. CDR3 size: 11 residues. Here the CDR3 reads CSVTFNYEQYF. CDR3 nucleotide sequence: TGCAGCGTAACTTTTAACTACGAGCAGTACTTC.